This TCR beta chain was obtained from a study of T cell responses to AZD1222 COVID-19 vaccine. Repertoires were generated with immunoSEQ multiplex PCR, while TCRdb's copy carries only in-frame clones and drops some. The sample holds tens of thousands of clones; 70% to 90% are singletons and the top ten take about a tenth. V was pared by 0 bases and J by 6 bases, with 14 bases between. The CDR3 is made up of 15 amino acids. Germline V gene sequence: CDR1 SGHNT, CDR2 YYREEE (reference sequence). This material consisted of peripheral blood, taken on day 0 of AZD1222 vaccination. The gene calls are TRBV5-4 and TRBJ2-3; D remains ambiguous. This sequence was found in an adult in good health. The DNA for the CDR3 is TGTGCCAGCAGCTTGGTTTCTGCTTCCGCGGATACGCAGTATTTT. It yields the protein CASSLVSASADTQYF. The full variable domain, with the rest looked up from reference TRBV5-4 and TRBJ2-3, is ETGVTQSPTHLIKTRGQQVTLRCSSQSGHNTVSWYQQALGQGPQFIFQYYREEENGRGNFPPRFSGLQFPNYSSELNVNALELDDSALYLCASSLVSASADTQYFGPGTRLTVL.